This T cell receptor (beta chain) was recovered during a study of blood T cell repertoires in COVID-19. Study information: Sites in the United States, Italy and Spain provided acute and convalescent COVID-19 samples.

Germline V gene lookup returns CDR1 LGHDT and CDR2 YNNKEL (reference sequence). Between the trimmed V and J ends, which lost 4 bases and 0 bases, there was a span of 16 bases. The CDR3 sequence is 17 residues long. Recruits, aged about 18 to 100 years, lived in approximately 26 US areas. The assay was immunoSEQ multiplex PCR, and TCRdb's table has in-frame clones only and misses some. The sample lists over 200,000 clones; nearly 90% were seen once. Sequenced material: PBMCs or T cells enriched from blood (not recorded which). The gene calls are TRBV3-1 (or the pseudogene TRBV3-2) and TRBJ1-3; no reliable D call. The sequence was obtained from a man aged 30 to 39 who had been exposed to COVID-19. CDR3 nucleotide sequence: TGTGCCAGCAGCCGCTACTACTATTCCCGCTCTGGAAACACCATATATTTT. This sequence encodes CASSRYYYSRSGNTIYF.